This TCR beta chain was sequenced in a study of blood T cell repertoires in COVID-19 (dated by TCRdb to 2018 to 2021). About the investigation overall: Samples from collaborators originated in the United States, Italy and Spain and spanned both the acute and convalescent phases of COVID-19. The prospective study material was composed of cDNA or gDNA derived from T cells, B-cell-depleted T cells, or PBMCs. Deeply sampled blood TCRbeta repertoires from subjects exposed to, actively infected with, or recovered from COVID-19 were included in the dataset. The repertoires were released in a freely available public database intended as a resource for research on the immune response to SARS-CoV-2. Samples came from the ongoing ImmuneRACE study (first 160 participants) plus 1,254 subjects from 6 global collaborators. Sample metadata almost always included a de-identified subject ID, COVID-19 status, age in years and sex. Where available, HLA class I and class II types were taken from metadata supplied by the sample provider and were not determined by assay-based typing. Study-wide findings and limitations: The quantity of clinical and demographic metadata differed by source and by participant and was supplied without curation.

TCRbeta CDR3 regions were amplified from genomic DNA using the immunoSEQ Assay, a bias-controlled multiplex PCR. Per the authors' processing: Within the assay, amplification of reference gene primers was used to estimate how many nucleated cells each sample contained. Sequence reads were collapsed and filtered to measure the absolute abundance of every unique TCRbeta CDR3 rearrangement. Productive Simpson clonality was computed per sample as the square root of Simpson's diversity index over productive rearrangements. TCRdb carries this immuneACCESS record with in-frame sequences only. Its versions omit some clonotypes, under half of them owing to an unresolved V gene in the studies checked, with the rest unexplained. V and J calls and clone size are copied from that table; D and trimming were computed from the DNA. The sample table holds about 180,000 clones, of which approximately 90% were seen once. In total, the top ten clones hold approximately 0.56% of the sample.

The collaborating institutions used their own protocols to collect whole blood in K2EDTA tubes. For TCRbeta analysis, collaborator samples were shipped as frozen whole blood, as isolated PBMCs, or as DNA extracted from either sample type. With regard to this clone: Its antigen is currently not known. One base away there is no much larger clone; base qualities are not given.

According to the germline V gene, CDR1 reads SQVTM and CDR2 reads ANQGSEA. The CDR3 runs 13 residues from the cysteine to the phenylalanine. CDR3 DNA is the only sequence kept; it has 39 bases, read in frame from the first base. Clipping removes 7 bases from V and 2 bases from J, with 5 as the unmatched junction base count. Rearrangement joined TRBV29-1 to TRBJ2-7; 10 bases in the junction line up with TRBD2. This receptor was obtained from a man in his fifties or sixties with acute or convalescent COVID-19. Sequences were obtained from peripheral blood. The CDR3 reads as follows: CSGGGLATYEQYF. The nucleotide sequence reads as follows: TGCAGCGGGGGGGGACTAGCGACCTACGAGCAGTACTTC.